This T cell receptor (beta chain) stems from a study of monozygotic twins with inflammatory bowel disease. Study-wide results and caveats: A single strong clonotype or signal linked to IBD was not supported. IBD patients displayed reduced TCRbeta diversity (inverse Simpson) when set against healthy co-twins. IBD patients shared fewer clonotypes with other individuals than healthy twins, especially patients with disease activity signs. Twins classed as concordant or discordant showed no difference in repertoire similarity, possibly from limited power.

Notes on this clonotype: The target antigen is unknown.

TCRdb re-called the 5' RACE reads; every CDR3 protein appears as one record, without DNA. The table lists about 380,000 distinct CDR3 sequences. CDR1 and CDR2 (germline): SGHAT, FQNNGV. This CDR3 contains 12 residues. The material sequenced was blood. The TCR comes from a human donor with ulcerative colitis or Crohn's disease, or a healthy co-twin of an affected twin (not recorded which). The J gene is TRBJ2-1, the V gene TRBV11-2; there is no DNA to check the TCRdb D call of TRBD1. CDR3 protein: CASRPGGDEQFF.